This T cell receptor (beta chain) was sequenced for a study of PD-L1 blockade in urothelial cancer. Overall study: The study started patients on atezolizumab in the mid-2010s, giving 1,200 mg intravenously every 3 weeks.

Only in-frame clones appear in the TCRdb table, and some are missing; sequencing was by immunoSEQ multiplex PCR. The sample lists around 79,000 clones, around four fifths seen once, with 6.7% in the top ten. The CDR3 contains 15 residues. Germline V gives CDR1 SQVTM, CDR2 ANQGSEA. Unmatched junction bases numbered 7, after V lost 4 bases and J lost 5 bases. Broader study findings: Better survival was predicted when blood TCR clonality before treatment fell below the median.

Time point of the sample: pretreatment peripheral blood. Notes on this clone: Its antigen is as yet unknown.

The chain carries TRBV29-1 and TRBJ2-1; TRBD2 matches at 11 bases. The sample in question was PBMCs, obtained around atezolizumab (anti-PD-L1) treatment. The sequence was obtained from a man between 40 and 49 years old with urothelial cancer. The chain's CDR3 is CSVGATSGTNNEQFF. CDR3 bases: TGCAGCGTTGGGGCGACTAGCGGGACCAACAATGAGCAGTTCTTC.